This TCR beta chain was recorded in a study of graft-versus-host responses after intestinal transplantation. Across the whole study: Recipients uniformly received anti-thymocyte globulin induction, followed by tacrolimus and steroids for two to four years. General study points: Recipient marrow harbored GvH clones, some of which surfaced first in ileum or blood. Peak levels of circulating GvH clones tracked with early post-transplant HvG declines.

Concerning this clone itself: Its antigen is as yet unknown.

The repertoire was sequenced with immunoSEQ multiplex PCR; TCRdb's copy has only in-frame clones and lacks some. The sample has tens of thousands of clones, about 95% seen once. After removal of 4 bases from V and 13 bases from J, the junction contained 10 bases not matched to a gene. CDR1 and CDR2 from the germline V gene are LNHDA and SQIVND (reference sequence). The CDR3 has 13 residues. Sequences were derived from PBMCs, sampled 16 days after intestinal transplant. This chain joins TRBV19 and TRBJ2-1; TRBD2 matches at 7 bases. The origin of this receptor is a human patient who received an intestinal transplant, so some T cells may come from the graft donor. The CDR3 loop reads CASSTTSSGVQFF. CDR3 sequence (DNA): TGTGCCAGTAGTACCACTTCTAGCGGCGTACAGTTCTTC. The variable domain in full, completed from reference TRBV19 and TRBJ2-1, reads DGGITQSPKYLFRKEGQNVTLSCEQNLNHDAMYWYRQDPGQGLRLIYYSQIVNDFQKGDIAEGYSVSREKKESFPLTVTSAQKNPTAFYLCASSTTSSGVQFFGPGTRLTVL.